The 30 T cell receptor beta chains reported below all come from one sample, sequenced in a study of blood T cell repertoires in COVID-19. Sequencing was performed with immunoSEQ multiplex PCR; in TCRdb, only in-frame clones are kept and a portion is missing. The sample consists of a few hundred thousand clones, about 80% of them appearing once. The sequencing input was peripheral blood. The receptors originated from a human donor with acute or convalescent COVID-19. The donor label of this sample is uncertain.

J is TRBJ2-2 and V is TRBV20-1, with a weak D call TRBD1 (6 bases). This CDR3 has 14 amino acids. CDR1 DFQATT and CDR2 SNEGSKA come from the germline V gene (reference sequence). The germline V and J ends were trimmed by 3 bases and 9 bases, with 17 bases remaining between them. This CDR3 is CSASLQGSLRELFF. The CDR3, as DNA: TGCAGTGCTAGTTTACAGGGATCATTAAGGGAGCTGTTTTTT.

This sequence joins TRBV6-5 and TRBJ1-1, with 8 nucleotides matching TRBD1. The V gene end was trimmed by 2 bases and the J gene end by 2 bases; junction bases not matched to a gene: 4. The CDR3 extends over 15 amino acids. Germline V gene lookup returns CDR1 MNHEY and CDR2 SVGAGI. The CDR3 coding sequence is TGTGCCAGCAGTTACGACAGGGGCCGAAACACTGAAGCTTTCTTT. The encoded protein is CASSYDRGRNTEAFF.

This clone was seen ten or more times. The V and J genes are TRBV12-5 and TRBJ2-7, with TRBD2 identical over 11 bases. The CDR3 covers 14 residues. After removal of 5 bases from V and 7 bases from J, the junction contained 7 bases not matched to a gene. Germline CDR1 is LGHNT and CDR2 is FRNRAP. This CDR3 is CASGTGLAAPEQYF. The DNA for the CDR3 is TGTGCTAGTGGTACGGGACTAGCGGCGCCAGAGCAGTACTTC.

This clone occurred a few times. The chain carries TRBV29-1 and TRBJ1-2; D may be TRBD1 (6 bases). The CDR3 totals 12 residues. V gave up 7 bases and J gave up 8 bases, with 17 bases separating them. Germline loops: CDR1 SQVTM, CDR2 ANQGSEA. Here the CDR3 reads CSAETGYRGYTF. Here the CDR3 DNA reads TGCAGCGCCGAGACAGGCTACCGGGGCTACACCTTC.

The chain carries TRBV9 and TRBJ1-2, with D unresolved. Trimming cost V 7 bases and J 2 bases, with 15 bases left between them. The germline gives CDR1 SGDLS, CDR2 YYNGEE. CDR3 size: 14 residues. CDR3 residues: CASGPGNINYGYTF. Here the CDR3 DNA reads TGTGCCAGCGGGCCGGGGAACATAAACTATGGCTACACCTTC.

This CDR3 is CASSPGGQVEQYF. CDR3 coding DNA: TGTGCCAGCTCGCCCGGGGGGCAGGTCGAGCAGTACTTC. The V gene is TRBV6-5, the J gene TRBJ2-7, with TRBD2 as a possible D gene (7 bases). Looked up from germline, CDR1 is MNHEY and CDR2 is SVGAGI. V lost 8 bases, J lost 6 bases, and 17 bases lay in between. CDR3 length equals 13 residues.

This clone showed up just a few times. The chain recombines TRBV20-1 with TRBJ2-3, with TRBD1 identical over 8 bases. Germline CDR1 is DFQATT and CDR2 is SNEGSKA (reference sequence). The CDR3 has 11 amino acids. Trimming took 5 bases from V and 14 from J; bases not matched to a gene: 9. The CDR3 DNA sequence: TGCAGTGCTTTACAGGGGGGTCGCCCGTATTTT. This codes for CSALQGGRPYF.

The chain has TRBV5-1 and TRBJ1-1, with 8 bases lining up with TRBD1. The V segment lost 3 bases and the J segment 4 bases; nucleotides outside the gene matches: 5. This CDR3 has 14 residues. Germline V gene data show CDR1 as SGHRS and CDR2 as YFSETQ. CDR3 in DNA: TGCGCCAGCAGCTACCCGGGACAGGTCACTGAAGCTTTCTTT. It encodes CASSYPGQVTEAFF.

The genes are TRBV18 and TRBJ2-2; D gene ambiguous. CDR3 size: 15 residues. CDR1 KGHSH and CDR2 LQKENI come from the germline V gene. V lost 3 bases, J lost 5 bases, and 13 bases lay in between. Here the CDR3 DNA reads TGTGCCAGCTCACCCTCCTATGTACGGACCGGGGAGCTGTTTTTT. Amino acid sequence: CASSPSYVRTGELFF.

The CDR3 DNA sequence: TGTGCCAGCAGCTTCACTAGCGGGAGACACAATGAGCAGTTCTTC. It yields the protein CASSFTSGRHNEQFF. The J gene is TRBJ2-1, the V gene TRBV7-9; TRBD2 matches 11 bases. This CDR3 region has 15 residues. J gave up 5 bases and V 3 bases, and 3 bases lay outside the gene matches. Germline-derived CDR1 and CDR2 are SEHNR and FQNEAQ (reference sequence).

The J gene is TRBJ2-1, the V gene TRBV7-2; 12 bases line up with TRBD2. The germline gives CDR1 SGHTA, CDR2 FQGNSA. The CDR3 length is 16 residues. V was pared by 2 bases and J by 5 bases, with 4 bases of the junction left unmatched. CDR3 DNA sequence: TGTGCCAGCAGCTTACTAGCGGGGGGGGTAAACAATGAGCAGTTCTTC. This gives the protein CASSLLAGGVNNEQFF.

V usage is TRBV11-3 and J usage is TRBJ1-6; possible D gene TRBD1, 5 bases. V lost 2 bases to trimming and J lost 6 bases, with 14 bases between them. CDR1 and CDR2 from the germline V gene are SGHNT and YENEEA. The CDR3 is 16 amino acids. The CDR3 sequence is CASSLHRPAPNSPLHF. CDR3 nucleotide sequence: TGTGCCAGCAGCTTACACAGGCCCGCCCCTAATTCACCCCTCCACTTT.

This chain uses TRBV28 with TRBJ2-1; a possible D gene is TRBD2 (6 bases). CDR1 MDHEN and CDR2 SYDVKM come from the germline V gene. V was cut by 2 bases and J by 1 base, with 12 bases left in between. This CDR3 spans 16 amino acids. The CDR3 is CASSLLGAGSYNEQFF. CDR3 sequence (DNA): TGTGCCAGCAGTTTACTGGGTGCGGGATCCTACAATGAGCAGTTCTTC.

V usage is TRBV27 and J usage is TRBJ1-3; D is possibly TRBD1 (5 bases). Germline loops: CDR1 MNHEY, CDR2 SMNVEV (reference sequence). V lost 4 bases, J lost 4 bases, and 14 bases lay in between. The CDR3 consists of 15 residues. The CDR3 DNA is TGTGCCAGCAGTTCCATGGGGCACCCGGGAAACACCATATATTTT. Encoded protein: CASSSMGHPGNTIYF.

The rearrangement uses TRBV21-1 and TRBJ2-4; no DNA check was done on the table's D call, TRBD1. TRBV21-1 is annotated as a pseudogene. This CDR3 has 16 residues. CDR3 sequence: CASSKEERGPRDIQYF. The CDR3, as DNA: TGTGCCAGCAGCAAAGAGGAAAGGGGTCCTAGGGACATTCAGTACTTC.

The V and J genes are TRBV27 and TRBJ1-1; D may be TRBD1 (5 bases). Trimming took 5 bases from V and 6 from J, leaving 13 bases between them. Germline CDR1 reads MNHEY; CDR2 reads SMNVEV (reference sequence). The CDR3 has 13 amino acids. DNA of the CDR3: TGTGCCAGCAGTCCCCAAAGGGGCGCTGAAGCTTTCTTT. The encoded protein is CASSPQRGAEAFF.

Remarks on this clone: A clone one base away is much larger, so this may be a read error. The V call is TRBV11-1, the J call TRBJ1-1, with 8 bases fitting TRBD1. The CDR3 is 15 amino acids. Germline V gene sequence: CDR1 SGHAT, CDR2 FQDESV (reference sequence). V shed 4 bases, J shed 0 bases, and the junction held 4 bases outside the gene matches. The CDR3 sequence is CASSSPTGVNTEAFF. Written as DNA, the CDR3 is TGTGCCAGCAGCTCTCCGACAGGGGTGAACACTGAAGCTTTCTTT.

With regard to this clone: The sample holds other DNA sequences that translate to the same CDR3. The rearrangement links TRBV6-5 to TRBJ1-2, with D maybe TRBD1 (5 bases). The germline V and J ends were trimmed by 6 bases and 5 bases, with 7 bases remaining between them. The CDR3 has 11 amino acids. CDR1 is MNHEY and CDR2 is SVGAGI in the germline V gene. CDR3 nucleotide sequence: TGTGCCAGCAGCCAGGGTTATGGCTACACCTTC. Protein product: CASSQGYGYTF.

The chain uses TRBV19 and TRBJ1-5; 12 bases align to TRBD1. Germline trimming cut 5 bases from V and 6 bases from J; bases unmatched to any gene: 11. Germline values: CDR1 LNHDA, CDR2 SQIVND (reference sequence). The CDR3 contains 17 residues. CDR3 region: CASSAQRDRGRVQPQHF. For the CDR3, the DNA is TGTGCCAGTAGTGCACAACGGGACAGGGGGCGCGTTCAGCCCCAGCATTTT.

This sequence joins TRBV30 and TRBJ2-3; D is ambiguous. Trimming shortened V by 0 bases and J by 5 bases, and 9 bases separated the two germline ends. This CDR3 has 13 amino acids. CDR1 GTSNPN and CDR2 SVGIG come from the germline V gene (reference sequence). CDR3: CAWSVRSLDTQYF. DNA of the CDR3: TGTGCCTGGAGTGTACGGTCCTTAGATACGCAGTATTTT.

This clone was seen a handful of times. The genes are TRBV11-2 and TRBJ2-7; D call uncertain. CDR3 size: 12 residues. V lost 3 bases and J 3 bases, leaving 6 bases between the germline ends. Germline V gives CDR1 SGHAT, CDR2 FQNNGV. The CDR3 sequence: CASSFRSYEQYF. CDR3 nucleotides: TGTGCCAGCAGCTTTCGGAGCTACGAGCAGTACTTC.

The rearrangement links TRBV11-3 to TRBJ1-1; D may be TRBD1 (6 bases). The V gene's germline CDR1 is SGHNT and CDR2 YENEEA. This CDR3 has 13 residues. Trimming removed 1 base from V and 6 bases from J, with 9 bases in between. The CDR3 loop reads CASSLVKGAEAFF. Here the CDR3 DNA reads TGTGCCAGCAGCTTAGTAAAGGGGGCTGAAGCTTTCTTT. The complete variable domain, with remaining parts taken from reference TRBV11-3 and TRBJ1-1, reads EAGVVQSPRYKIIEKKQPVAFWCNPISGHNTLYWYLQNLGQGPELLIRYENEEAVDDSQLPKDRFSAERLKGVDSTLKIQPAELGDSAVYLCASSLVKGAEAFFGQGTRLTVV.

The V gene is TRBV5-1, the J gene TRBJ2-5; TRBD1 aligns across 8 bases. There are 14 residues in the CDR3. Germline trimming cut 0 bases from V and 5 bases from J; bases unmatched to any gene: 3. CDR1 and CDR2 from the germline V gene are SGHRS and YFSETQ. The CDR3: CASSLVQGAETQYF. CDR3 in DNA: TGCGCCAGCAGCTTGGTGCAGGGGGCTGAGACCCAGTACTTC. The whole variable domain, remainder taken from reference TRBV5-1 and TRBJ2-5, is KAGVTQTPRYLIKTRGQQVTLSCSPISGHRSVSWYQQTPGQGLQFLFEYFSETQRNKGNFPGRFSGRQFSNSRSEMNVSTLELGDSALYLCASSLVQGAETQYFGPGTRLLVL.

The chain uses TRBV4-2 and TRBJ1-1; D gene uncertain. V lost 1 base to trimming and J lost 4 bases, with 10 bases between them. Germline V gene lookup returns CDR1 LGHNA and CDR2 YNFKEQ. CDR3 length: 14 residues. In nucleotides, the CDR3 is TGTGCCAGCAGCCAAGGACGCGGCGCCACTGAAGCTTTCTTT. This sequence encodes CASSQGRGATEAFF.

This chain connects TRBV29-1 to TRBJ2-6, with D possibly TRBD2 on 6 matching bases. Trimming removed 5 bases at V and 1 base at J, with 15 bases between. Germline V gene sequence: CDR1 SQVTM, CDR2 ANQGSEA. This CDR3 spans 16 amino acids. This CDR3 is CSVWGVLNSGANVLTF. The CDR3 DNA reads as TGCAGCGTTTGGGGGGTCCTTAATTCTGGGGCCAACGTCCTGACTTTC.

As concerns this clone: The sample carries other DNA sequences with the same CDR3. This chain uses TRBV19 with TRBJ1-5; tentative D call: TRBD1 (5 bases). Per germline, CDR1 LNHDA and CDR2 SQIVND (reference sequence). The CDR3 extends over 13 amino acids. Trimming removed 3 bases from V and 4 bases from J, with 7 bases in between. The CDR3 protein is CASSMQGNQPQHF. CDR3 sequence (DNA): TGTGCCAGTAGTATGCAGGGAAATCAGCCCCAGCATTTT.

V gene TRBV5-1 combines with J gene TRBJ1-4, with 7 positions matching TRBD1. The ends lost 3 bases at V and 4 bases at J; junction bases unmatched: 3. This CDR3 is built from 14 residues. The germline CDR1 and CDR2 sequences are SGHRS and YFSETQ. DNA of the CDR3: TGCGCCAGCAGCTCGGGACAGAGTAATGAAAAACTGTTTTTT. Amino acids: CASSSGQSNEKLFF.

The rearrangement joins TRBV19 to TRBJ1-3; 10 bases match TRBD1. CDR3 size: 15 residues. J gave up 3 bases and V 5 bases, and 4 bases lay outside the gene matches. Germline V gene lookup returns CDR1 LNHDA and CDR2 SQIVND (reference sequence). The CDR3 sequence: CASSRGTGVGNTIYF. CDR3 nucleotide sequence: TGTGCCAGTAGTCGCGGGACAGGGGTTGGAAACACCATATATTTT.

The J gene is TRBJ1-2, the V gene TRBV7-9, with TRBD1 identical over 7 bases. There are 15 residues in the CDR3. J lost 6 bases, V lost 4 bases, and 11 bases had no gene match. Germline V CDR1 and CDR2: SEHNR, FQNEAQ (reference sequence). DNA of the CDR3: TGTGCCAGCAGCTCGACAGGGTTTTTAGGCGATGGCTACACCTTC. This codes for CASSSTGFLGDGYTF.

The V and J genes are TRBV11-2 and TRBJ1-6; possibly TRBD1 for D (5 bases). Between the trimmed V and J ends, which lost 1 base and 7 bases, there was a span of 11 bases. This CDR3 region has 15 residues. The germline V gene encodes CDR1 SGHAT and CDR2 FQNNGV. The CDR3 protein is CASSLAFGGNSPLHF. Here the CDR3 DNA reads TGTGCCAGCAGCTTAGCATTCGGGGGAAATTCACCCCTCCACTTT.